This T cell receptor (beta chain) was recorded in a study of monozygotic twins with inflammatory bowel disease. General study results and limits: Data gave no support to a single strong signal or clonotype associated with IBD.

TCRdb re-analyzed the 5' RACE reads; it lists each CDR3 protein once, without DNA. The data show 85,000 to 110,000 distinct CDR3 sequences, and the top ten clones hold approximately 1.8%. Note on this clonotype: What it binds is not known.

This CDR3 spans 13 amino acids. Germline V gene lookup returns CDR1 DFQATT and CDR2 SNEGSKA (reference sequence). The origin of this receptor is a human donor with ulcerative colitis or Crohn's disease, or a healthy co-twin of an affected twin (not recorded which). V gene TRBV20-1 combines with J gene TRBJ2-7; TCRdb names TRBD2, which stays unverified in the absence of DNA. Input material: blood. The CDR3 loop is CSARRWEAYEQYF.